This T cell receptor beta chain was recovered during a study of chemoradiotherapy in HPV16-positive cancers. Across the whole study: Candidate HPV-specific clones and shared TCR motifs came from two HPV16-positive patients.

CDR1 and CDR2 (germline): SGHKS, YYEKEE (reference sequence). V lost 2 bases, J lost 1 base, and 3 bases stayed unmatched. The CDR3 is 15 residues long. Study-wide findings and caveats: During treatment, candidate HPV-specific clones and E7-related motifs expanded in tumor. Functional assays defining HPV-specific T cells used only a couple of HPV16-positive patients.

Assay: immunoSEQ multiplex PCR; the TCRdb copy retains only in-frame clones and omits some. The repertoire has about 2,400 clones, nearly 90% of them found once; the top ten carry less than 9%. About this clone: The antigen is undetermined.

Source: tumor tissue, taken from a patient who underwent chemoradiotherapy. The chain uses TRBV5-5 and TRBJ1-1; 9 bases are shared with TRBD1. This receptor was taken from a human donor with HPV-associated anogenital cancer. The CDR3 here is CASSFTGGANTEAFF. CDR3 in DNA: TGTGCCAGCAGCTTTACAGGGGGCGCGAACACTGAAGCTTTCTTT.